Following are 3 T cell receptor beta chains from one sample sequenced in a study of shared clonotypes between healthy human individuals. CD45RO-negative, CCR7-selected cells formed the naive CD8 fraction, which excluded terminally differentiated effector memory CD45RA+ cells. Using immunoSEQ multiplex PCR, the repertoire was profiled, and TCRdb retains in-frame clones only, with some absent. The sample includes about 820,000 clones, 80% to 95% of them seen just once. The sequenced sample consisted of naive CD8+ T cells sorted from blood. The receptors here all came from a man aged 25 to 40 in good health.

This clone was seen a single time. Here the CDR3 reads CASSPTGPGNTIYF. The DNA for the CDR3 is TGTGCCAGCAGTCCGACAGGGCCTGGAAACACCATATATTTT. J is TRBJ1-3 and V is TRBV6-6, with 7 bases aligning to TRBD1. J was trimmed by 2 bases and V by 5 bases; bases with no gene match: 3. The length of the CDR3 is 14 residues. In germline, CDR1 is MNHNY, CDR2 SVGAGI (reference sequence).

The CDR3 DNA is TGTGCCAGCAGCGAATCCACTAGCACAGATACGCAGTATTTT. It specifies CASSESTSTDTQYF. The V and J genes are TRBV7-9 and TRBJ2-3; D is uncertain. This CDR3 has 14 residues. Per germline, CDR1 SEHNR and CDR2 FQNEAQ (reference sequence). The germline V and J ends were trimmed by 5 bases and 0 bases, with 9 bases remaining between them.

V usage is TRBV10-2 and J usage is TRBJ2-1; D gene uncertain. The germline V gene encodes CDR1 WSHSY and CDR2 SAAADI. The V end was cut by 3 bases, the J end by 9 bases, with 6 bases between. This CDR3 spans 11 amino acids. CDR3 sequence reads: CASSEGGEQFF. The CDR3 DNA reads as TGCGCCAGCAGTGAAGGTGGTGAGCAGTTCTTC.